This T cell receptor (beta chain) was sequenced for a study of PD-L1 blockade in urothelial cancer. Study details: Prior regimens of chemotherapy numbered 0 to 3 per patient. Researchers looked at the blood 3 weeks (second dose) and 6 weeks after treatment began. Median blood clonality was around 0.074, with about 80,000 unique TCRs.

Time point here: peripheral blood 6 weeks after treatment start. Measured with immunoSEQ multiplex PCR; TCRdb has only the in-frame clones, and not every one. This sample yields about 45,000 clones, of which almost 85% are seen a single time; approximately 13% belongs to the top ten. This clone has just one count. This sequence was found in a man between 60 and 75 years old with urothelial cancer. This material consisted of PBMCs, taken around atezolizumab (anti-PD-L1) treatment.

In nucleotides, the CDR3 is TGTGCCAGCCTTCGGGACTGGAGCAATCAGCCCCAGCATTTT. Its protein is CASLRDWSNQPQHF. The chain employs TRBV6-1 and TRBJ1-5; D perhaps matches TRBD1 (5 bases). CDR1 and CDR2 (germline): MNHNS, SASEGT. Trimming stripped 8 bases from V and 1 base from J, with 12 bases between. The CDR3 has 14 residues.